These T cell receptor beta chains were read from a single sample in a study of T cells in Graves' hyperthyroidism and ophthalmopathy. From the multiplex PCR reads, TCRdb called clonotypes with MiXCR, one entry per CDR3 protein. The profile shows some 600,000 distinct CDR3 sequences, 14% of them singletons. The specimen was blood. The receptor set was obtained from a woman aged 30 to 39 with Graves' hyperthyroidism that later progressed to Graves' ophthalmopathy. Both conserved end residues are part of each CDR3. The D gene is left open where the match is weak. For some rows the clone size is stated as once, few or many, or as a class when expanded; others skip it.

CDR3nt,CDR3aa,j_gene,v_gene,d_gene,abundance
TGTGCCAGCAGTCACAGGGAACCGGACAATGAGCAGTTCTTC,CASSHREPDNEQFF,TRBJ2-1,TRBV7-9,NA,few
TGTGCCTGGAGTGGGGGGGAGTTTTATGGCTACACCTTC,CAWSGGEFYGYTF,TRBJ1-2,TRBV30,NA,many
TGTGCCACCAGTGGCGGGGAAGCAGAAGCTTTCTTT,CATSGGEAEAFF,TRBJ1-1,TRBV24-1,NA,many
TGTGCCAGCAGCAAGAAAGCCCACACAGGACTAGCCGGTGAGACCCAGTACTTC,CASSKKAHTGLAGETQYF,TRBJ2-5,TRBV14,TRBD2,many
TGTGCCTGGAGAGGGACTAGCGGGTACTACGAGCAGTACTTC,CAWRGTSGYYEQYF,TRBJ2-7,TRBV30,TRBD2,many
TGTGCCAGCAGACCTACAGGGGAAGGAGAGACCCAGTACTTC,CASRPTGEGETQYF,TRBJ2-5,TRBV28,TRBD1,NA
TGTGCCAGCAGGATCCGGGACGGCTTAGGGGCTTTCTTT,CASRIRDGLGAFF,TRBJ1-1,TRBV6-1,NA,few
TGTGCCAGTAGTATAGATACCCCAGGGGTCAACATTCAGTACTTC,CASSIDTPGVNIQYF,TRBJ2-4,TRBV19,NA,NA
TGCAGTGCTAGAAAGACAGGGTCTGGTAATTCACCCCTCCACTTT,CSARKTGSGNSPLHF,TRBJ1-6,TRBV20-1,TRBD1,few
TGCGCCACCCACCGGATAATTACTAGCGGGACTTACCAAGAGACCCAGTACTTC,CATHRIITSGTYQETQYF,TRBJ2-5,TRBV4-1,TRBD2,few
TGTGCCAGCAGTTTACAGGGATGGCCCTACGAGCAGTACTTC,CASSLQGWPYEQYF,TRBJ2-7,TRBV28,NA,many
TGTGCCAGCAGCTTTGGTGGGACTAGCGTCTACAATGAGCAGTTCTTC,CASSFGGTSVYNEQFF,TRBJ2-1,TRBV7-2,TRBD2,many
TGTGCCAGCAGCTTGTGGGGGACAGGGAACAATGAGCAGTTCTTC,CASSLWGTGNNEQFF,TRBJ2-1,TRBV5-6,TRBD1,many
TGTGCCAGCCGTTGGGGCAGGGAGGACTATGGCTACACCTTC,CASRWGREDYGYTF,TRBJ1-2,TRBV19,NA,many
TGTGCCAGCAGTGCCCCAGGGACTAGCGGGGGCTACAATGAGCAGTTCTTC,CASSAPGTSGGYNEQFF,TRBJ2-1,TRBV6-4,TRBD2,NA
TGTGCCAGCAGCCTCTTGTTGGACTTTGATAAGCAGTTCTTC,CASSLLLDFDKQFF,TRBJ2-1,TRBV5-6,NA,NA
TGTGCCATCAGTGAGGAGGGACGTCTGAACACTGAAGCTTTCTTT,CAISEEGRLNTEAFF,TRBJ1-1,TRBV10-3,NA,many
TGCAGCGTTGAAGAAGGCCTAAGCTCTGGGGCCAACGTCCTGACTTTC,CSVEEGLSSGANVLTF,TRBJ2-6,TRBV29-1,NA,many